A single count supports the clone carrying this T cell receptor beta chain. Produced via immunoSEQ multiplex PCR; TCRdb's table is partial and in-frame only. The sample has 3,800 or so clones; 40% to 50% are singletons. This sample is drawn from a study of CD8 T cells in acute hepatitis C reinfection. About the research overall: CD8+ T cells specific for HCV NS3-1073 were sequenced.

Indicated time point: acute HCV infection, within 168 days of estimated infection date. Sequencing of hepatitis C virus-specific cells was done ex vivo rather than after in vitro expansion. Dead cells were excluded, and live cells stained for CD3, CD8 and CD45RO. The CDR3 is made up of 17 amino acids. Findings of the study overall: TRBV04 and TRBV06 were preferentially used in all groups, not explained by naive pool overrepresentation. Follow-up repertoires were missing for chronically infected subjects. A V04-02/J02-02 clonotype was among some 13 public ones, independent of outcome.

The receptor was isolated from a man aged 25-45 years with chronic hepatitis C. Specimen: HCV NS3-1073 tetramer-sorted CD8+ T cells from PBMCs, collected during acute infection. This rearrangement joins TRBV21-1 to TRBJ2-2; the table's D call TRBD1 went unverified against the DNA. TRBV21-1 is termed a pseudogene. The CDR3 spells CASSHRDRGRKTGELFF. Written as DNA, the CDR3 is TGTGCCAGCAGCCATCGGGACAGGGGGCGAAAGACCGGGGAGCTGTTTTTT.